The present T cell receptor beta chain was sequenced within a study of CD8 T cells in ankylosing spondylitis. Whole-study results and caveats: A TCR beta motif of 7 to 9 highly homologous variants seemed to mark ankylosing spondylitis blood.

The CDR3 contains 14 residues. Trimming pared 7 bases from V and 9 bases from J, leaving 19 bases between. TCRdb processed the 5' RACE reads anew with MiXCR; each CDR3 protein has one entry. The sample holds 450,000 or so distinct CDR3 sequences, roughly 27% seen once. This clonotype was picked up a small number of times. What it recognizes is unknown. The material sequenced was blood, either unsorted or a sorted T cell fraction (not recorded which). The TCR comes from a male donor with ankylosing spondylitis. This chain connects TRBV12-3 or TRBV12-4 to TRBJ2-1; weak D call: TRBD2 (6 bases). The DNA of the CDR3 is TGTGCCAGCATCCTAGGGACCCGGCGGGGTGAGCAGTTCTTC. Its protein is CASILGTRRGEQFF.